Given below is one T cell receptor (beta chain) in context. Original processing notes: Using reference gene primer amplification, nucleated cell counts were estimated. Assay used: immunoSEQ multiplex PCR; TCRdb lists only in-frame clones, some missing. V, J and clone size were drawn from that table, and D and trimming were deduced from the DNA. The table has 150,000 to 200,000 clones, approximately 74% seen once. This entry comes from a study of blood T cell repertoires in COVID-19. As for the study in general: Some COVID-19 samples were acute and others convalescent; all came from the United States, Italy and Spain. Sources were T cells, B-cell-depleted T cells, or PBMCs; the material itself was cDNA or gDNA.

The V and J ends lost 4 bases and 4 bases respectively, with 14 bases between them. Germline assignment: CDR1 SGDLS and CDR2 YYNGEE. CDR3 length: 15 residues. V gene TRBV9 combines with J gene TRBJ1-4; D gene unclear. The sample comprised peripheral blood. This receptor was identified in a woman older than 75 with acute or convalescent COVID-19. CDR3 coding DNA: TGTGCCAGCAGCCCGTGGGAGGGTTATAATGAAAAACTGTTTTTT. This codes for CASSPWEGYNEKLFF.